This T cell receptor beta chain was obtained from a study of long-term antiretroviral therapy in people with HIV. This CDR3 has 12 residues. CDR1 SQVTM and CDR2 ANQGSEA come from the germline V gene. V was shortened by 4 bases and J by 3 bases, with 10 bases between the two germline ends. Run at survey level, the immunoSEQ assay was version v3.0. Assay: immunoSEQ multiplex PCR; the TCRdb copy retains only in-frame clones and omits some. Of about 36,000 clones listed, 80% are singletons. The TCR sequence derives from a man aged 25-45 years with HIV. The sequenced sample was unsorted PBMCs, obtained 3.4 years after starting antiretroviral therapy. The chain uses TRBV29-1 and TRBJ2-7; perhaps TRBD1 as D (5 bases). CDR3 sequence reads: CSVGQGVYEQYF. CDR3 in DNA: TGCAGCGTTGGTCAGGGCGTCTACGAGCAGTACTTC.